This T cell receptor beta chain was sequenced for a study of T cell responses to AZD1222 COVID-19 vaccine. The CDR3 covers 15 residues. Germline-derived CDR1 and CDR2 are MGHRA and YSYEKL. Between the trimmed V and J ends, which lost 0 bases and 4 bases, there was a span of 10 bases. This clone was counted a few times. The repertoire was sequenced with immunoSEQ multiplex PCR; TCRdb's copy has only in-frame clones and lacks some. The sample has some 96,000 clones, roughly 90% seen once. Sequenced here: peripheral blood, sampled 28 days after the second AZD1222 dose. The sequence was collected from an adult who received the AZD1222 COVID-19 vaccine. The chain carries TRBV4-1 and TRBJ1-3; D is possibly TRBD1 (6 bases). The CDR3, as DNA: TGCGCCAGCAGCCAAGAAGACAGGCCCGGAAACACCATATATTTT. Encoded protein: CASSQEDRPGNTIYF.